A selection of T cell receptor beta chains follows, all from one sample in a study of blood T cell repertoires in COVID-19. Some clones are missing from TCRdb's copy, which holds only in-frame ones; the method was immunoSEQ multiplex PCR. The data show 200,000 to 250,000 clones, more than 85% seen once. The sample taken for sequencing was peripheral blood. These receptors came from a woman aged 50 to 60 with COVID-19, enrolled during active disease. The conserved cysteine and the conserved F or W are not part of the CDR3 here.

TRBV5-1 ASSLQGNGYT
TRBV21-1 ASSNLSPGQGMSNQPQH
TRBV15 ATSRGSFGTNEKLF
TRBV18 ASQRGSSGANVLT
TRBV7-8 ASSLGRNLRYGYT
TRBV19 ASSIGAALSNTEAF
TRBV24-1 ATSPGQGAQPQH
TRBV19 ASSIDGESGTQY
TRBV19 ASRNSRNYGYT
TRBV5-5 ASSLGQNLETQY
TRBV7-3 ASSSHPRGDTQY
TRBV28 ASSLKGGGFTEAF
TRBV7-8 ASSLAQQGARGYT
TRBV19 ASRQGAGETQY
TRBV19 ASSPRTSGGLGSYNEQF
TRBV27 ASSVQGEGQPQH
TRBV13 ASSHKRRTVY
TRBV2 ASSETRRSSYNSPLH
TRBV27 ASSPSPGTGAGYT
TRBV14 ASSQVRTLGNTIY
TRBV29-1 SVAGKTTEAF
TRBV27 ASSLYRGLRGYT
TRBV13 ASSLAGTRSEAF
TRBV6-2/TRBV6-3 ASSAQGQVNYEQY
TRBV18 ASSRGQGYSPLH
TRBV4-1 ASSQEPRLRGKNIQY
TRBV7-9 ASSLSGDMNTEAF
TRBV6-4 ASSDGTGDGYT
TRBV19 ASKGVQGGSNQPQH
TRBV7-9 ASSSRDSLVPYEGYT